The source of this T cell receptor beta chain is a study of T-cell reconstitution after alpha-beta-depleted transplantation in children. Regarding this clonotype: Its cognate antigen is unknown.

Whole-study results and caveats: Reported findings indicate that, about two months after transplant, alpha-beta T cells came from several hundred expanded clones, which were derived from non-depleted graft cells.

Unique molecular identifiers were incorporated during preparation of the TCRbeta library. One entry per CDR3 protein, called by TCRdb with MiXCR from the PCR reads. Of about 980,000 distinct CDR3 sequences listed, around 30% are singletons. The germline V gene has CDR1 MNHEY and CDR2 SVGAGI. This CDR3 region has 14 residues. With 6 bases removed from V and 10 bases from J, the gap between germline ends came to 19 bases. Sample: PBMCs, mostly from graft donor cells, taken 360 days after TCRalphabeta/CD19-depleted stem cell transplant. V gene TRBV6-5 combines with J gene TRBJ2-1; perhaps TRBD2 as D (5 bases). The TCR originated in a boy younger than two who had a stem cell transplant for SCID, so the T cells may come from the graft donor. The chain's CDR3 is CASSYAEARGEQFF. CDR3 bases: TGTGCCAGCAGCTACGCGGAGGCCCGGGGAGAGCAGTTCTTC.